These 30 T cell receptor beta chains originate from one sample sequenced in a study of blood T cell repertoires in COVID-19. The protocol was immunoSEQ multiplex PCR, while the TCRdb copy is restricted to in-frame clones and leaves out a portion. The sample includes over 130,000 clones, roughly four fifths of them seen just once. The sequenced material came from PBMCs or T cells enriched from blood (not recorded which). Receptor source: a woman under 30 who had been exposed to COVID-19.

The rearrangement uses TRBV6-2 or TRBV6-3 and TRBJ1-5; 7 bases align to TRBD1. The CDR3 contains 16 residues. CDR1 MNHEY and CDR2 SVGEGT come from the germline V gene. V gave up 5 bases and J gave up 2 bases; unmatched junction bases: 9. The CDR3 region has the DNA TGTGCCAGCAGTAACGAAGCTACAGGGGGCAATCAGCCCCAGCATTTT. It codes for CASSNEATGGNQPQHF.

V usage is TRBV27 and J usage is TRBJ2-2; 8 bases are shared with TRBD2. V dropped 6 bases and J dropped 8; count of bases not matched to a gene: 17. This CDR3 has 17 residues. The germline CDR1 and CDR2 sequences are MNHEY and SMNVEV (reference sequence). CDR3 in DNA: TGTGCCAGCAGCCAACCCTCTACTAGCGGTCCAACGGGGGAGCTGTTTTTT. This gives the protein CASSQPSTSGPTGELFF.

This clone was found many times. The rearrangement uses TRBV5-4 and TRBJ2-2, with 8 positions matching TRBD2. V was clipped by 1 base and J by 5 bases; unmatched bases: 7. CDR1 and CDR2 (germline): SGHNT, YYREEE (reference sequence). The CDR3 sequence is 16 residues long. In DNA form, the CDR3 reads TGTGCCAGCAGCTTGAGGTTAGCGGGACTGACCGGGGAGCTGTTTTTT. This gives the protein CASSLRLAGLTGELFF.

The genes are TRBV19 and TRBJ2-1; 12 nucleotides line up with TRBD2. Germline CDR1 and CDR2: LNHDA and SQIVND (reference sequence). V lost 5 bases, J lost 0 bases, and 8 bases stayed unmatched. The CDR3 totals 18 residues. This chain's CDR3 is CASSPGLAGISSYNEQFF. The DNA for the CDR3 is TGTGCCAGTAGTCCCGGACTAGCGGGAATAAGCTCCTACAATGAGCAGTTCTTC.

The chain links TRBV6-1 to TRBJ2-1, with 11 positions matching TRBD2. The CDR3 loop spans 15 amino acids. Trimming at V came to 1 base and at J to 9 bases, leaving 5 bases not matched to a gene. Per germline, CDR1 MNHNS and CDR2 SASEGT. CDR3 protein: CASSEVAGGLVEQFF. CDR3 in DNA: TGTGCCAGCAGTGAAGTAGCGGGAGGGCTCGTTGAGCAGTTCTTC.

This clone was found once. The V and J genes are TRBV6-5 and TRBJ2-5; TRBD1 might be the D (5 bases). Trimming took 8 bases from V and 5 from J, leaving 12 bases between them. This CDR3 is 12 amino acids long. From germline, CDR1 is MNHEY and CDR2 SVGAGI. For the CDR3, the DNA is TGTGCCAGCGGCAGGGTGTGGGAGACCCAGTACTTC. It translates to CASGRVWETQYF.

The chain joins TRBV18 to TRBJ1-1; 10 bases are shared with TRBD1. V was clipped by 6 bases and J by 3 bases; unmatched bases: 10. The length of the CDR3 is 16 residues. The V gene's germline CDR1 is KGHSH and CDR2 LQKENI. CDR3 nucleotide sequence: TGTGCCAGCTCGATTACTTGGGGGACAGGGGACACTGAAGCTTTCTTT. Protein product: CASSITWGTGDTEAFF.

The J gene is TRBJ1-6, the V gene TRBV12-3 or TRBV12-4; the D is unclear. This CDR3 spans 13 amino acids. V was cut by 2 bases and J by 10 bases, with 9 bases left in between. The chain's CDR3 is CASSLSEESPLHF. In DNA, the CDR3 is TGTGCCAGCAGTTTATCCGAGGAATCACCCCTCCACTTT.

The chain uses TRBV28 and TRBJ1-2; D is possibly TRBD1 (6 bases). Germline CDR1 reads MDHEN; CDR2 reads SYDVKM. This CDR3 region has 16 residues. With 6 bases removed from V and 0 bases from J, the gap between germline ends came to 17 bases. The CDR3 loop reads CASSLGGRRSNYGYTF. In DNA, the CDR3 is TGTGCCAGCAGCTTGGGGGGGCGAAGGTCTAACTATGGCTACACCTTC.

The chain carries TRBV9 and TRBJ2-7; D may be TRBD1 (5 bases). The CDR3 runs to 15 residues. Trimming removed 4 bases from V and 0 bases from J, with 14 bases in between. Germline CDR1 is SGDLS and CDR2 is YYNGEE. The CDR3 DNA sequence: TGTGCCAGCAGCCCCACTCCCAGGGTCTCCTACGAGCAGTACTTC. Encoded protein: CASSPTPRVSYEQYF.

The chain couples TRBV7-9 to TRBJ2-3; TRBD2 matches 7 bases. Germline values: CDR1 SEHNR, CDR2 FQNEAQ (reference sequence). The CDR3 spans 15 residues. V trimming: 5 bases; J trimming: 2 bases; junction bases outside the gene matches: 7. CDR3 loop: CASSGRSGVTDTQYF. In DNA form, the CDR3 reads TGTGCCAGCAGCGGCCGAAGCGGGGTCACAGATACGCAGTATTTT.

The chain has TRBV27 and TRBJ2-5, with 10 nucleotides matching TRBD1. V shed 2 bases and J 4 bases; nucleotides not matched to a gene: 1. CDR3 length: 14 amino acids. The germline CDR1 and CDR2 sequences are MNHEY and SMNVEV (reference sequence). This CDR3 is CASSLRTGGETQYF. The DNA of the CDR3 is TGTGCCAGCAGTTTACGGACAGGGGGAGAGACCCAGTACTTC.

The chain combines TRBV19 with TRBJ1-5; 7 bases fit TRBD1. The germline V gene encodes CDR1 LNHDA and CDR2 SQIVND (reference sequence). V gave up 3 bases and J gave up 4 bases; unmatched junction bases: 9. The CDR3 consists of 16 residues. CDR3 sequence reads: CASSMGGQALNQPQHF. CDR3 in DNA: TGTGCCAGTAGTATGGGTGGACAGGCGCTAAATCAGCCCCAGCATTTT.

The J gene is TRBJ1-2, the V gene TRBV10-2; unclear D gene. Trimming removed 2 bases at V and 8 bases at J, with 12 bases between. The CDR3 sequence is 13 residues long. CDR1 is WSHSY, CDR2 SAAADI, per germline. This CDR3 is CASSEGSRVGYTF. The CDR3 DNA follows: TGCGCCAGCAGTGAGGGCTCGAGGGTAGGCTACACCTTC.

The rearrangement uses TRBV19 and TRBJ1-2; TRBD1 matches 9 bases. The CDR3 sequence is 13 residues long. Germline-derived CDR1 and CDR2 are LNHDA and SQIVND (reference sequence). With 9 bases clipped from V and 7 bases from J, the junction kept 9 bases outside the gene matches. CDR3 DNA: TGTGCCAGCAAGGACAGGGGTTTAGCTGGCTACACCTTC. Translating it yields CASKDRGLAGYTF.

The chain uses TRBV14 and TRBJ1-2; no clear D. The CDR3 has 14 residues. V shed 0 bases and J shed 0 bases, with 5 bases lying between them. CDR1 and CDR2 from the germline V gene are SGHDN and FVKESK. The CDR3 DNA follows: TGTGCCAGCAGCCAAGAGGGAGCTAACTATGGCTACACCTTC. Translating it yields CASSQEGANYGYTF. Filled out from reference TRBV14 and TRBJ1-2, the complete variable domain reads EAGVTQFPSHSVIEKGQTVTLRCDPISGHDNLYWYRRVMGKEIKFLLHFVKESKQDESGMPNNRFLAERTGGTYSTLKVQPAELEDSGVYFCASSQEGANYGYTFGSGTRLTVV.

In its sample, this clone was seen a few times. J is TRBJ2-5 and V is TRBV29-1, with 10 bases identical to TRBD1. The V gene end was trimmed by 6 bases and the J gene end by 4 bases; junction bases not matched to a gene: 5. CDR1 is SQVTM and CDR2 is ANQGSEA in the germline V gene. The CDR3 loop spans 13 amino acids. The CDR3 region is CSVLRDRGETQYF. As DNA, the CDR3 is TGCAGCGTCCTCCGGGACAGGGGAGAGACCCAGTACTTC.

This chain joins TRBV7-8 and TRBJ1-6; D remains ambiguous. Trimming took off 5 bases at V and 8 bases at J, with 10 bases between the two ends. The CDR3 runs 13 residues. Germline V lookup: CDR1 SGHVS, CDR2 FQNEAQ. The CDR3 DNA reads TGTGCCAGCAGCGCCGAGGTATATTCACCCCTCCACTTT. Its protein product is CASSAEVYSPLHF.

This clone was seen a handful of times. This chain uses TRBV5-1 with TRBJ2-7; TRBD2 matches at 10 bases. V shed 2 bases, J shed 2 bases, and the junction held 7 bases outside the gene matches. This CDR3 region has 16 residues. Germline V lookup: CDR1 SGHRS, CDR2 YFSETQ. The CDR3 sequence: CASSFSSGSPTYEQYF. In DNA form, the CDR3 reads TGCGCCAGCAGCTTCTCTAGCGGGAGTCCGACCTACGAGCAGTACTTC.

This rearrangement joins TRBV7-9 to TRBJ2-2; D is perhaps TRBD1 (5 bases). This CDR3 has 15 amino acids. Germline V gene lookup returns CDR1 SEHNR and CDR2 FQNEAQ (reference sequence). Trimming removed 6 bases at V and 4 bases at J, with 15 bases between. The CDR3 loop is CASRGKDKLTGELFF. CDR3 DNA sequence: TGTGCCAGCAGGGGAAAGGACAAACTCACCGGGGAGCTGTTTTTT.

The V and J genes are TRBV28 and TRBJ1-2; 7 bases agree with TRBD1. V was clipped by 6 bases and J by 1 base; unmatched bases: 5. Germline values: CDR1 MDHEN, CDR2 SYDVKM. The CDR3 loop spans 14 amino acids. The CDR3 DNA follows: TGTGCCAGCAGCCAGACAGGGCGTAACTATGGCTACACCTTC. Residues: CASSQTGRNYGYTF.

This sequence joins TRBV30 and TRBJ1-2, with 7 bases lining up with TRBD1. The CDR3 has 15 amino acids. J lost 4 bases, V lost 0 bases, and 8 bases had no gene match. Per germline, CDR1 GTSNPN and CDR2 SVGIG (reference sequence). The DNA of the CDR3 is TGTGCCTGGAGTGTCCCAGGGGGGAATTCCTATGGCTACACCTTC. It encodes CAWSVPGGNSYGYTF. Using reference TRBV30 and TRBJ1-2 for the parts outside the CDR3, the full variable domain is SQTIHQWPATLVQPVGSPLSLECTVEGTSNPNLYWYRQAAGRGLQLLFYSVGIGQISSEVPQNLSASRPQDRQFILSSKKLLLSDSGFYLCAWSVPGGNSYGYTFGSGTRLTVV.

The rearrangement links TRBV2 to TRBJ1-4; 8 nucleotides line up with TRBD1. The germline CDR1 and CDR2 sequences are SNHLY and FYNNEI. V shed 8 bases and J 4 bases; nucleotides not matched to a gene: 3. The CDR3 is 13 residues long. The CDR3 coding sequence is TGTGCCAGCGGGGACAGGTATAATGAAAAACTGTTTTTT. Amino acid sequence: CASGDRYNEKLFF.

Here the CDR3 DNA reads TGTGCCAGCAGCCAGTCCGGGACAAGGGGCACTGAAGCTTTCTTT. It encodes CASSQSGTRGTEAFF. The chain joins TRBV3-1 (or the pseudogene TRBV3-2) to TRBJ1-1; D is possibly TRBD1 (6 bases). V lost 3 bases and J lost 4, with 15 bases in between. The CDR3 consists of 15 residues. Germline values: CDR1 LGHDT, CDR2 YNNKEL (reference sequence).

The chain couples TRBV10-3 to TRBJ2-7; TRBD2 matches at 8 bases. J was trimmed by 2 bases and V by 6 bases; bases with no gene match: 6. The CDR3 has 14 residues. Germline V lookup: CDR1 ENHRY, CDR2 SYGVKD. The CDR3 DNA sequence: TGTGCCATCAGAGACGGACTAGCAGCCTACGAGCAGTACTTC. Amino acids: CAIRDGLAAYEQYF.

This sequence joins TRBV7-9 and TRBJ2-7; unclear D gene. This CDR3 spans 14 amino acids. Trimming removed 5 bases at V and 3 bases at J, with 14 bases between. Germline CDR1 and CDR2: SEHNR and FQNEAQ (reference sequence). The CDR3 here is CASSPVQVGYEQYF. CDR3 nucleotides: TGTGCCAGCAGCCCCGTTCAGGTGGGCTACGAGCAGTACTTC.

The chain uses TRBV19 and TRBJ1-1; no firm D call. The CDR3 runs to 14 residues. Deletions cut 6 bases from V and 3 bases from J, with 14 bases between. Per the germline V gene, CDR1 is LNHDA and CDR2 is SQIVND (reference sequence). In DNA, the CDR3 is TGTGCCAGTAGGATATTGGCACGGGACACTGAAGCTTTCTTT. Translated, it gives CASRILARDTEAFF.

The V call is TRBV10-1, the J call TRBJ2-5; 9 positions agree with TRBD2. Germline V lookup: CDR1 WNHNN, CDR2 SYGVQD (reference sequence). CDR3 length: 16 amino acids. V trimming: 0 bases; J trimming: 3 bases; junction bases outside the gene matches: 5. In nucleotides, the CDR3 is TGCGCCAGCAGTGAGTCCGGGGCTAGCGGGAAAGAGACCCAGTACTTC. Translated, it gives CASSESGASGKETQYF.

V and J are TRBV6-4 and TRBJ2-3; 9 positions match TRBD2. The CDR3 runs 14 residues. Trimming removed 0 bases from V and 6 bases from J; junction bases left unmatched: 1. Germline CDR1 is MRHNA and CDR2 is SNTAGT. The DNA for the CDR3 is TGTGCCAGCAGTGACTCAAGCGGGGGGGATACGCAGTATTTT. Translation gives CASSDSSGGDTQYF.

V gene TRBV5-5 combines with J gene TRBJ1-1; 7 nucleotides align to TRBD1. Germline CDR1 SGHKS, CDR2 YYEKEE (reference sequence). Trimming at V came to 2 bases and at J to 5 bases, leaving 6 bases not matched to a gene. This CDR3 contains 14 residues. The CDR3 coding sequence is TGTGCCAGCAGCTTTGGGGCAGGGGGGACTGAAGCTTTCTTT. Amino acids: CASSFGAGGTEAFF.